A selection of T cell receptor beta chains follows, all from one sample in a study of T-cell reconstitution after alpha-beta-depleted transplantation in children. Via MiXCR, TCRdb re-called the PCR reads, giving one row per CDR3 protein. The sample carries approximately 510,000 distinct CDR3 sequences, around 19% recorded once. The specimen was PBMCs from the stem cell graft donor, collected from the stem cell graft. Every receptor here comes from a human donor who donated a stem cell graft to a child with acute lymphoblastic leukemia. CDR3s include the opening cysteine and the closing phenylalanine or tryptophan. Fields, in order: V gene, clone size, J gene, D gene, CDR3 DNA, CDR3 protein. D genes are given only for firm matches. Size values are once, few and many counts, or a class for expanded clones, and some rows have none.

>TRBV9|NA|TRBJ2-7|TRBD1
TGTGCCAGCAGCGGACCCATCGGCACAGGGGGAATAGACTACGAGCAGTACTTC
CASSGPIGTGGIDYEQYF
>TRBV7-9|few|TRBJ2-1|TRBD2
TGTGCCAGCAGCTTGACTAGCGCCAATGAGCAGTTCTTC
CASSLTSANEQFF
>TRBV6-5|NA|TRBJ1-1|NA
TGTGCCAGCAGTTTGACAGCTAGTATGAACACTGAAGCTTTCTTT
CASSLTASMNTEAFF
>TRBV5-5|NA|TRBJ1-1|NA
TGTGCCAGCAGCTATAATCCAGGGAGGGCTTTCTTT
CASSYNPGRAFF
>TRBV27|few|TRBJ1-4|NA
TGTGCCAGCTGCAACACAGGGTCAACTAATGAAAAACTGTTTTTT
CASCNTGSTNEKLFF
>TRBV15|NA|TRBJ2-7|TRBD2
TGTGCCACCAGCAGAGATAAGAGGGGACTAGCGGGAGTAGACGAGCAGTACTTC
CATSRDKRGLAGVDEQYF
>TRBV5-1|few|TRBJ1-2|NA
TGCGCCAGCAGCTTGGCAAGAGTTTCTAACTATGGCTACACCTTC
CASSLARVSNYGYTF
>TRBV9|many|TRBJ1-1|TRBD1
TGTGCCAGCAGCGGGACAGGGGCGACCACAGTGGCTTTCTTT
CASSGTGATTVAFF
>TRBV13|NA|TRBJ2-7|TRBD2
TGTGCCAGCAGCTTATTCGGCGGGAGGGCCCAGGGCTACGAGCAGTACTTC
CASSLFGGRAQGYEQYF
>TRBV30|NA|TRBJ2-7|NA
TGTGCCTGGAGCCCGGGCCTACTCTCACCCGAGCAGTACTTC
CAWSPGLLSPEQYF
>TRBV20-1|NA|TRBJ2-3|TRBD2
TGCAGTGCTTTAGCGGGAGGGGTCACAGATACGCAGTATTTT
CSALAGGVTDTQYF
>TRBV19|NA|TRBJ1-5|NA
TGTGCCAGTAGTCACGGGCCTAATCAGCCCCAGCATTTT
CASSHGPNQPQHF
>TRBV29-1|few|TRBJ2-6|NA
TGCAGCGTTATGGACTTATCTTCCTCTGGGGCCAACGTCCTGACTTTC
CSVMDLSSSGANVLTF
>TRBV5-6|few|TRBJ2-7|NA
TGTGCCAGCTCTTGGTGGAGCTCCTACGAGCAGTACTTC
CASSWWSSYEQYF
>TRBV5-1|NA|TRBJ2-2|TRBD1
TGCGCCAGCAGTTTACCATCCTATCCGGGACAGTACACCGGGGAGCTGTTTTTT
CASSLPSYPGQYTGELFF
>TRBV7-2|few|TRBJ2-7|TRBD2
TGTGCCAGCAGTTTTAGCGGGAGAAACGTCTACGAGCAGTACTTC
CASSFSGRNVYEQYF
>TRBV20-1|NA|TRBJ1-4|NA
TGCAGTGCTAGAAGGGGTTATTCGACTAATGAAAAACTGTTTTTT
CSARRGYSTNEKLFF
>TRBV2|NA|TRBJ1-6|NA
TGTGCCAGCAGTGAGTCGACGGCCGGCTGGGATAATTCACCCCTCCACTTT
CASSESTAGWDNSPLHF
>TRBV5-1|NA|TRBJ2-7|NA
TGCGCCAGCAGCTTGGCCCCGACAGCCCAACTGGGGCAGTACTTC
CASSLAPTAQLGQYF
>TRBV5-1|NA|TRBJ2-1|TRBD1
TGCGCCAGCAGCCGAAACAGGGGAAATGAGCAGTTCTTC
CASSRNRGNEQFF
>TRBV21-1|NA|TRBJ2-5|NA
TGTGCCAGCCCCCGGTGCCTGGGGACCCAGTACTTC
CASPRCLGTQYF
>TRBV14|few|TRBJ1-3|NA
TGTGCCAGCAGCCAAGATTCCAGCTCTGGAAACACCATATATTTT
CASSQDSSSGNTIYF
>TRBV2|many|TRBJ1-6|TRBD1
TGTGCCAGCTCCGACCCGGGGAGGGGGCTCTCGAATTCACCCCTCCACTTT
CASSDPGRGLSNSPLHF
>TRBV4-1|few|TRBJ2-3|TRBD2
TGCGCCAGCAGCCAAGATAGTACTAGCGGGACTGGAGATACGCAGTATTTT
CASSQDSTSGTGDTQYF
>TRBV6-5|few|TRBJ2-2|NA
TGTGCCAGCAGTTACGCAGGGGGGATCGGGGAGCTGTTTTTT
CASSYAGGIGELFF
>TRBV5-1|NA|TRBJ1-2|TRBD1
TGCGCCAGCAGCTTGTTAGGACAGGATAACTATGGCTACACCTTC
CASSLLGQDNYGYTF
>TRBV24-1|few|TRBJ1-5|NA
TGTGCCACCAGTGCCCCCGGCGGGCCTATCAATCAGCCCCAGCATTTT
CATSAPGGPINQPQHF
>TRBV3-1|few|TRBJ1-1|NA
TGTGCCAGCAGCCGACAGGCCCCGAACACTGAAGCTTTCTTT
CASSRQAPNTEAFF
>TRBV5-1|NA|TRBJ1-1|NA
TGCGCCAGCAGCTTGGATACGGTGGTAAACACTGAAGCTTTCTTT
CASSLDTVVNTEAFF
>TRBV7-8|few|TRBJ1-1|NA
TGTGCCAGCAGCTTACTACCGGGGTTCGCTGAAGCTTTCTTT
CASSLLPGFAEAFF
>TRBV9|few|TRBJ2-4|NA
TGTGCCAGCTTACTCGACAGTCTTTTAATAACCATTCAGTACTTC
CASLLDSLLITIQYF
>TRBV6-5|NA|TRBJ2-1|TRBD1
TGTGCCAGCAGTAACAGGGGGCGAGGTTTCGATGAGCAGTTCTTC
CASSNRGRGFDEQFF
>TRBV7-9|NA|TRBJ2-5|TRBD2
TGTGCCAGCGGTGCTTATGCTAGCGGGAGCCAAGAGACCCAGTACTTC
CASGAYASGSQETQYF
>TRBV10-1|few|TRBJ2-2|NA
TGCGCCACCGGACGGGCTAGCGAGAACACCGGGGAGCTGTTTTTT
CATGRASENTGELFF
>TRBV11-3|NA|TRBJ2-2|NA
TGTGCCAGCAGCCAGGACCCTGAGAACACCGGGGAGCTGTTTTTT
CASSQDPENTGELFF
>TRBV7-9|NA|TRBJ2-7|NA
TGTGCCAGCAGCCGCGAGAGCTCCTACGAGCAGTACTTC
CASSRESSYEQYF
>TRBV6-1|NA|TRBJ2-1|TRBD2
TGTGCCAGCAGGGGACTAGCGGCCAACAATGAGCAGTTCTTC
CASRGLAANNEQFF
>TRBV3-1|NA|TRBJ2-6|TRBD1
TGTGCCAGCTCTGGAACGGGGACAGCAAGCTCTGGGGCCAACGTCCTGACTTTC
CASSGTGTASSGANVLTF
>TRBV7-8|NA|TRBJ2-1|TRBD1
TGTGCCAGCAGACAGGACAGGGGGAATTACAATGAGCAGTTCTTC
CASRQDRGNYNEQFF
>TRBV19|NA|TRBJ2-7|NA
TGTGCCAGTAGTATAAGGGACCACGAGCAGTACTTC
CASSIRDHEQYF
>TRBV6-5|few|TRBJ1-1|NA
TGTGCCAGCAGTTACTCGTGGGCCATAACCACTGAAGCTTTCTTT
CASSYSWAITTEAFF
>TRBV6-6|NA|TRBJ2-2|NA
TGTGCCAGCCAGCATAACGGGGAGCTGTTTTTT
CASQHNGELFF